The sequence of this T cell receptor (beta chain) was determined in a study of T cells after yellow fever vaccination. Regarding the study as a whole: Clones that expanded after primary vaccination mostly reappeared after the booster (roughly 97% CD4, approximately 87% CD8). By day 5 rather than day 15, the secondary response had peaked, though it was weaker.

This clonotype appeared a few times. Its antigen remains unidentified. Germline V gene lookup returns CDR1 MNHNY and CDR2 SVGAGI (reference sequence). The CDR3 has 18 amino acids. The trim removed 5 bases at V and 1 base at J, leaving 10 bases unmatched. Researchers made TCR cDNA using 5'RACE template switching, and this step added a universal primer site and UMIs. TCRdb itself ran the 5' RACE reads through MiXCR, one entry per CDR3 protein. Here the sample spans around 300,000 distinct CDR3 sequences, approximately 4% being singletons. Sequencing used PBMCs, obtained 15 days after the yellow fever booster vaccination. This sequence originates from a young man who received the YFV17D yellow fever vaccine. This rearrangement joins TRBV6-6 to TRBJ2-3, with TRBD2 matching over 12 bases. CDR3 nucleotides: TGTGCCAGCAGTAGGAGGACTAGCGGGGCCCTGGGCACAGATACGCAGTATTTT. Amino acids: CASSRRTSGALGTDTQYF.